The 24 T cell receptor beta chains given below trace back to one sample, sequenced in a study of metastatic and nonmetastatic thyroid tumors. All patients reached thyroid surgery having received no treatment beforehand. TCRdb reprocessed the PCR reads via MiXCR. The table has tens of thousands of clones, 15% to 20% seen once. Sequencing was done on a sample of blood. The source is a male donor with papillary thyroid cancer or a benign thyroid nodule (not recorded which). Some clones in this sample may be carry-over from other donors' samples.

Many counts were recorded for this clone. The chain has TRBV20-1 and TRBJ1-1; D is unresolved. CDR3 size: 15 residues. Germline loops: CDR1 DFQATT, CDR2 SNEGSKA (reference sequence). Deletions cut 5 bases from V and 4 bases from J, with 20 bases between. CDR3 bases: TGCAGTGCTCCTGACGCCCCGTGGGGTGTCACTGAAGCTTTCTTT. This sequence encodes CSAPDAPWGVTEAFF.

This clone was counted ten times or more. The genes are TRBV15 and TRBJ2-5, with TRBD2 as a possible D gene (7 bases). Germline V lookup: CDR1 LNHNV, CDR2 YYDKDF (reference sequence). The CDR3 covers 16 residues. Trimming removed 1 base at V and 1 base at J, with 13 bases between. CDR3 coding DNA: TGTGCCACCAGCAGAGGGGGGGGCAGGAGCCAAGAGACCCAGTACTTC. Translation: CATSRGGGRSQETQYF.

V is TRBV28 and J is TRBJ1-5, with D possibly being TRBD1 (5 bases). The CDR3 covers 14 residues. The V gene lost 7 bases and the J gene lost 3 bases, with 13 bases spanning the gap. Germline V gene lookup returns CDR1 MDHEN and CDR2 SYDVKM. The CDR3 DNA sequence: TGTGCCAGCATGACACAGGTCGTCAATCAGCCCCAGCATTTT. Protein sequence: CASMTQVVNQPQHF.

The gene calls are TRBV30 and TRBJ1-1; D is ambiguous. The V end lost 3 bases, the J end lost 6 bases, and 8 bases lay between the germline ends. The CDR3 has 11 residues. From germline, CDR1 is GTSNPN and CDR2 SVGIG (reference sequence). As DNA, the CDR3 is TGTGCCTGGAGGACCGGGCCTGAAGCTTTCTTT. Its protein product is CAWRTGPEAFF.

The chain has TRBV18 and TRBJ2-2; no reliable D call. This CDR3 is built from 13 residues. Germline CDR1 KGHSH, CDR2 LQKENI. The germline V and J ends were trimmed by 1 base and 7 bases, with 7 bases remaining between them. The CDR3 reads CASSPQIGGELFF. CDR3 nucleotide sequence: TGTGCCAGCTCACCACAGATCGGCGGGGAGCTGTTTTTT.

This clone was detected many times. V and J are TRBV10-1 and TRBJ2-3; D remains ambiguous. The V gene lost 8 bases and the J gene lost 7 bases, with 16 bases spanning the gap. CDR1 is WNHNN and CDR2 is SYGVQD in the germline V gene (reference sequence). The CDR3 has 13 residues. CDR3 sequence reads: CASGNPDVHTQYF. The CDR3, as DNA: TGCGCCAGCGGCAACCCTGATGTACATACGCAGTATTTT.

The sample holds many counts of this clone. With a much larger clone just one base away, this may be a read error. This chain uses TRBV28 with TRBJ1-2; weak D call: TRBD1 (5 bases). The V end was cut by 7 bases, the J end by 12 bases, with 21 bases between. The CDR3 contains 13 residues. Germline CDR1 is MDHEN and CDR2 is SYDVKM. The CDR3 sequence: CASTIDSRRGHTF. Here the CDR3 DNA reads TGTGCCAGCACTATAGACAGTCGGCGCGGCCACACCTTC.

This clone came up a few times. The chain carries TRBV28 and TRBJ1-3; D is unresolved. The CDR3 consists of 13 residues. V was shortened by 5 bases and J by 2 bases, with 7 bases between the two germline ends. Germline CDR1 MDHEN, CDR2 SYDVKM. The CDR3: CASSPGAGNTIYF. As DNA, the CDR3 is TGTGCCAGCAGTCCCGGGGCTGGAAACACCATATATTTT.

This clone showed up many times. The J gene is TRBJ2-1, the V gene TRBV15; D might be TRBD2 (6 bases). There are 16 residues in the CDR3. Germline CDR1 is LNHNV and CDR2 is YYDKDF (reference sequence). Trimming removed 4 bases at V and 3 bases at J, with 16 bases between. CDR3 protein: CATSIAYGGNYNEQFF. The CDR3 nucleotides read TGTGCCACCAGCATCGCGTATGGCGGGAACTACAATGAGCAGTTCTTC.

This clone was picked up many times. The chain joins TRBV9 to TRBJ2-1; TRBD2 is a possible D gene (6 bases). Germline CDR1 and CDR2: SGDLS and YYNGEE. The V and J ends lost 0 bases and 8 bases respectively, with 18 bases between them. The CDR3 extends over 16 amino acids. CDR3 nucleotide sequence: TGTGCCAGCAGCGTAGATCCCGGGAGCCAGGCTGATGAGCAGTTCTTC. It yields the protein CASSVDPGSQADEQFF.

The chain couples TRBV9 to TRBJ2-3; 11 bases are shared with TRBD2. The CDR3 has 16 amino acids. V lost 4 bases to trimming and J lost 3 bases; unmatched junction nucleotides: 7. Germline V CDR1 and CDR2: SGDLS, YYNGEE. CDR3 nucleotide sequence: TGTGCCAGCAGCAGTACTAGCGGGAGCGAGACAGATACGCAGTATTTT. This codes for CASSSTSGSETDTQYF.

In this sample, this clone turned up many times. The rearrangement uses TRBV7-2 and TRBJ1-2, with D hard to call. Trimming took 1 base from V and 8 from J, leaving 8 bases between them. Germline loops: CDR1 SGHTA, CDR2 FQGNSA. CDR3 length: 12 residues. This CDR3 reads CASSLVGYGYTF. The CDR3 region has the DNA TGTGCCAGCAGCTTAGTAGGGTACGGCTACACCTTC.

This clone occurred many times. The rearrangement uses TRBV2 and TRBJ2-3; 16 bases align to TRBD2. The germline gives CDR1 SNHLY, CDR2 FYNNEI. This CDR3 is built from 17 residues. The trim removed 7 bases at V and 2 bases at J, leaving 6 bases unmatched. The CDR3 DNA sequence: TGTGCCAGCAATGGCGGGACTAGCGGGGGGGCCACAGATACGCAGTATTTT. Its translation: CASNGGTSGGATDTQYF. Combining the CDR3 with reference TRBV2 and TRBJ2-3 gives the whole variable domain EPEVTQTPSHQVTQMGQEVILRCVPISNHLYFYWYRQILGQKVEFLVSFYNNEISEKSEIFDDQFSVERPDGSNFTLKIRSTKLEDSAMYFCASNGGTSGGATDTQYFGPGTRLTVL.

As for this clone: The junction departs from the called germline gene at one end, perhaps through a read error. This chain uses TRBV6-1 with TRBJ1-6; D is undetermined. This CDR3 has 13 amino acids. Per germline, CDR1 MNHNS and CDR2 SASEGT. For the CDR3, the DNA is TGTGCCGGCAGTGAAAACGAGCTAAAGGCCCTCCACTTT. Translation gives CAGSENELKALHF.

This clone was seen many times. The chain links TRBV12-3 or TRBV12-4 to TRBJ1-5; 7 bases fit TRBD1. The length of the CDR3 is 14 residues. V shed 5 bases and J 5 bases; nucleotides not matched to a gene: 6. This chain's CDR3 is CASSRGQLYQPQHF. The CDR3 DNA reads TGTGCCAGCAGTAGGGGACAGCTTTATCAGCCCCAGCATTTT.

The chain is built from TRBV7-9 and TRBJ1-6; D remains ambiguous. The germline CDR1 and CDR2 sequences are SEHNR and FQNEAQ (reference sequence). Trimming shortened V by 1 base and J by 6 bases, and 10 bases separated the two germline ends. The CDR3 is 15 residues long. The CDR3 spells CASSLGGHLNSPLHF. The CDR3 DNA is TGTGCCAGCAGCTTAGGTGGGCACCTTAATTCACCCCTCCACTTT. The full variable domain, with the rest looked up from reference TRBV7-9 and TRBJ1-6, is DTGVSQNPRHKITKRGQNVTFRCDPISEHNRLYWYRQTLGQGPEFLTYFQNEAQLEKSRLLSDRFSAERPKGSFSTLEIQRTEQGDSAMYLCASSLGGHLNSPLHFGNGTRLTVT.

This clone was recorded at least ten times. This chain connects TRBV12-3 or TRBV12-4 to TRBJ1-6; 7 nucleotides line up with TRBD1. V shed 6 bases, J shed 11 bases, and the junction held 13 bases outside the gene matches. The CDR3 runs 15 residues. The CDR3 nucleotides are TGTGCCAGCAGCCCGACGGACAGGTTAGCAGCACCCCTCCACTTT. It yields the protein CASSPTDRLAAPLHF.

This clone was seen repeatedly, ten times or more. The chain uses TRBV2 and TRBJ1-1; 8 bases align to TRBD1. This CDR3 region has 15 residues. Losses at the gene ends were 7 bases for V and 2 bases for J; bases not matched to a gene: 9. Germline assignment: CDR1 SNHLY and CDR2 FYNNEI. The CDR3 DNA follows: TGTGCCAGCAATGGACAGGGAGGGTTCAACACTGAAGCTTTCTTT. Protein: CASNGQGGFNTEAFF.

Many counts were recorded for this clone. V and J are TRBV2 and TRBJ2-5; possibly TRBD1 for D (7 bases). V lost 6 bases, J lost 3 bases, and 17 bases lay in between. Germline V lookup: CDR1 SNHLY, CDR2 FYNNEI. The CDR3 length is 15 residues. Here the CDR3 DNA reads TGTGCCAGCAGCGAACAGGGGACTCGGGAAGAGACCCAGTACTTC. As protein: CASSEQGTREETQYF.

The chain's CDR3 is CASSAGLADTQYF. DNA for the CDR3: TGCGCCAGCAGCGCGGGACTAGCTGATACGCAGTATTTT. The genes are TRBV5-1 and TRBJ2-3; 9 bases fit TRBD2. CDR3 length equals 13 residues. Trimming cost V 4 bases and J 6 bases; bases outside gene matches: 3. Germline V gene sequence: CDR1 SGHRS, CDR2 YFSETQ.

This clone has at least ten counts. The genes are TRBV28 and TRBJ2-5; D is perhaps TRBD1 (6 bases). Germline V lookup: CDR1 MDHEN, CDR2 SYDVKM. Trimming pared 3 bases from V and 5 bases from J, leaving 22 bases between. There are 17 residues in the CDR3. The CDR3 sequence is CASSFVAGARRRETQYF. Written as DNA, the CDR3 is TGTGCCAGCAGTTTCGTAGCAGGGGCCCGCCGGAGGGAGACCCAGTACTTC.

The rearrangement uses TRBV24-1 and TRBJ2-1; D is uncertain. CDR3 length: 17 amino acids. Germline V gives CDR1 KGHDR, CDR2 SFDVKD. The V end was cut by 4 bases, the J end by 8 bases, with 23 bases between. In DNA form, the CDR3 reads TGTGCCACCAGTGACGCTTCAAGGGTTAGCCTGTGCGATGAGCAGTTCTTC. Its protein is CATSDASRVSLCDEQFF.

This clone was observed many times. V gene TRBV24-1 combines with J gene TRBJ2-1; 7 nucleotides align to TRBD1. Germline V lookup: CDR1 KGHDR, CDR2 SFDVKD. The J segment lost 9 bases and the V segment lost 10 bases, leaving 8 bases of the junction unmatched. The CDR3 is made up of 12 amino acids. The chain's CDR3 is CATRGRAGEQFF. CDR3 sequence (DNA): TGTGCCACAAGGGGGCGGGCGGGTGAGCAGTTCTTC.

This clone has just a few counts. The rearrangement links TRBV6-1 to TRBJ2-1; 9 bases align to TRBD2. CDR1 MNHNS and CDR2 SASEGT come from the germline V gene. The CDR3 runs to 15 residues. V trimming: 7 bases; J trimming: 4 bases; junction bases outside the gene matches: 8. CDR3 coding DNA: TGTGCCAGCACCTCCGCGGGGGGGCTGTACAATGAGCAGTTCTTC. Protein product: CASTSAGGLYNEQFF.